The 2 T cell receptor beta chains listed next were all sequenced from one sample in a study of cytomegalovirus exposure and HLA in healthy donors. With 60 Vbeta and 13 Jbeta primers, the PCR was carried out. The assay was immunoSEQ multiplex PCR, and TCRdb's table has in-frame clones only and misses some. Among around 200,000 clones, 70% to 80% were seen once, and the ten largest hold less than 2%. Sequencing was done on a sample of PBMCs. These receptors originate from a man aged 30 to 45 in good health and CMV-seronegative.

In its sample, this clone was seen a few times. This chain uses TRBV9 with TRBJ2-1; tentatively, D is TRBD2 (6 bases). The CDR3 is 15 residues long. The germline V gene encodes CDR1 SGDLS and CDR2 YYNGEE. Trimming pared 1 base from V and 2 bases from J, leaving 10 bases between. CDR3 nucleotide sequence: TGTGCCAGCAGCGTAAGGGCGGGAACCTACAATGAGCAGTTCTTC. This sequence encodes CASSVRAGTYNEQFF.

The chain uses TRBV6-1 and TRBJ2-7, with 7 bases fitting TRBD2. V was clipped by 3 bases and J by 3 bases; unmatched bases: 2. This CDR3 comprises 13 residues. Germline CDR1 reads MNHNS; CDR2 reads SASEGT. CDR3 residues: CASSDGGGYEQYF. In nucleotides, the CDR3 is TGTGCCAGCAGTGATGGGGGGGGCTACGAGCAGTACTTC.